The present T cell receptor (beta chain) was sequenced within a study of tissue T cells after allogeneic stem cell transplantation. Study results and caveats: Across patients, clones rarely overlapped, yet motif clusters were shared tissue-specifically. TCR repertoires tracked anatomic similarity, regardless of disease or transplant status.

As to time point: mouse harvest day 7 after allogeneic transplant. Mouse grafts combined 10^7 T-cell-depleted bone marrow cells with 10^6 splenic CD5+ T cells. This clone has a handful of counts. The antigen is undetermined. The gene names here belong to mouse. The CDR3 goes on 1 residue after the read ends, and that part is filled in from the germline J gene. Using immunoSEQ multiplex PCR, the repertoire was profiled, and TCRdb retains in-frame clones only, with some absent. The data show several thousand clones, about 47% seen once. The germline gives CDR1 LGHNA, CDR2 YNLKQL (reference sequence). CDR3 length: 14 residues. Losses at the gene ends were 4 bases for V and 7 bases for J; bases not matched to a gene: 5.

The sequenced material came from gut tissue. The TCR comes from a female BALB/c mouse given C57BL/6 T cells with graft-versus-host disease after an allogeneic hematopoietic cell transplant. The V call is TRBV5, the J call TRBJ2-7; TRBD1 aligns across 12 bases. The DNA read from the CDR3 is TGTGCCAGCAGCCCGGGACAGGGGGCGAGAGAACAGTAC. Translation: CASSPGQGAREQY. The entire CDR3 protein reads CASSPGQGAREQYF.